Reported below is one TCR beta chain. Its specificity is unknown. PCR involved 60 Vbeta and 13 Jbeta primers. TCRdb keeps only in-frame clones here, not all; method: immunoSEQ multiplex PCR. The sample lists 77,000 or so clones; over 70% were seen once. These data are taken from a study of cytomegalovirus exposure and HLA in healthy donors. Study overall: Most donors, roughly 77% of 350 to 450 genotyped, fell in the Caucasian-associated ancestry cluster. General study results and limits: Accurate prediction of most subjects' HLA-A and HLA-B alleles from TCR beta sequences was reported. Most TCR sequences were rare, but some public TCRs occurred in many donors.

The V end lost 2 bases, the J end lost 7 bases, and 14 bases lay between the germline ends. Per germline, CDR1 MNHEY and CDR2 SVGAGI. The CDR3 has 14 amino acids. The sequence derives from a woman aged 40 to 49 in good health and CMV-seronegative. Sequencing was performed on PBMCs. This chain uses TRBV6-5 with TRBJ1-1; D is unresolved. CDR3 region: CASSYAGGDYEAFF. Here the CDR3 DNA reads TGTGCCAGCAGTTACGCCGGAGGTGATTATGAAGCTTTCTTT.